The rows below give T cell receptor beta chains drawn from one sample of a study of T cell responses to AZD1222 COVID-19 vaccine. The assay was immunoSEQ multiplex PCR, and TCRdb's table has in-frame clones only and misses some. The top ten clones hold around a tenth of a sample with some 84,000 clones, 70% to 90% of them seen once. The sample was peripheral blood, taken 28 days after the second AZD1222 dose. The receptor source for this set is an adult who received the AZD1222 COVID-19 vaccine. The CDR3 runs from the conserved cysteine through the conserved F or W. A D gene is named only where the DNA matches it firmly. Some rows mark clone size as missing; the rest say once, few, many or name a class of expanded clone.

J	size	D	V	DNA	CDR3
TRBJ2-7	NA	NA	TRBV7-9	TGTGCCAGCAGCGGGGGACTGCCTTCCGAGCAGTACTTC	CASSGGLPSEQYF
TRBJ1-6	NA	NA	TRBV6-2/TRBV6-3	TGTGCCAGCAGTTACCTAACTCGACAGAGCACCTATAATTCACCCCTCCACTTT	CASSYLTRQSTYNSPLHF
TRBJ2-3	NA	TRBD2	TRBV7-8	TGTGCCAGCAGCTTAGGATCTAGCGGCACGCAGTATTTT	CASSLGSSGTQYF
TRBJ1-4	NA	NA	TRBV4-3	TGCGCCAGCAGCCGCGGGGATTTTACAACTAATGAAAAACTGTTTTTT	CASSRGDFTTNEKLFF
TRBJ2-2	NA	NA	TRBV28	TGTGCCAGCAGTCGCCACTGGGGAGCCGGGGAGCTGTTTTTT	CASSRHWGAGELFF
TRBJ2-7	NA	NA	TRBV18	TGTGCCAGCTCACCGGCCCTTTACGAGCAGTACTTC	CASSPALYEQYF
TRBJ1-2	NA	NA	TRBV19	TGTGCCAGTAGTATAGGGCAGGGATGGAGCTATGGCTACACCTTC	CASSIGQGWSYGYTF
TRBJ2-1	NA	NA	TRBV19	TGTGCCAGTGTCCCCCGGGGGAGAAATGAGCAGTTCTTC	CASVPRGRNEQFF
TRBJ1-2	NA	TRBD1	TRBV6-4	TGTGCCAGCAGATTGGACAGGGGGCCTCCTAACTATGGCTACACCTTC	CASRLDRGPPNYGYTF
TRBJ2-3	NA	NA	TRBV19	TGTGCCAGTAGTATTATCGGATACAAGGGCACAGATACGCAGTATTTT	CASSIIGYKGTDTQYF
TRBJ2-7	NA	TRBD2	TRBV7-2	TGTGCCAGCAGCTTATCTAGCGGCTCCTACGAGCAGTACTTC	CASSLSSGSYEQYF
TRBJ1-2	few	NA	TRBV2	TGTGCCAGCAGTGAGGGAGGTACCTCATCCGGTAACTATGGCTACACCTTC	CASSEGGTSSGNYGYTF
TRBJ2-1	once	NA	TRBV7-8	TGTGCCAGCAGCCAAGGGCAAAATGAGCAGTTCTTC	CASSQGQNEQFF
TRBJ1-3	NA	NA	TRBV2	TGTGCCAGCAGTGAACAGGGGTACTCTGGAAACACCATATATTTT	CASSEQGYSGNTIYF
TRBJ2-7	NA	NA	TRBV4-2	TGTGCCAGCAGCCAAGATCGCTACGAGCAGTACTTC	CASSQDRYEQYF
TRBJ2-7	NA	TRBD2	TRBV28	TGTGCCAGCAGTTTAGCCACTAGCGGGGCAACCTACGAGCAGTACTTC	CASSLATSGATYEQYF
TRBJ2-5	NA	TRBD2	TRBV7-2	TGTGCCAGCAGCTGGACACCGGGACTAGCGGAGTTAGAGACCCAGTACTTC	CASSWTPGLAELETQYF
TRBJ2-2	NA	NA	TRBV2	TGTGCCAGCAGTTCTTTGACCGGGGAGCTGTTTTTT	CASSSLTGELFF
TRBJ1-2	NA	NA	TRBV7-9	TGTGCCAGCAGCCCTAGTGGGAGCTATGGCTACACCTTC	CASSPSGSYGYTF
TRBJ1-5	few	TRBD1	TRBV18	TGTGCCAGCTCAAGGGACAGGAATCAGCCCCAGCATTTT	CASSRDRNQPQHF
TRBJ1-1	NA	NA	TRBV12-3/TRBV12-4	TGTGCCAGCAGTTCTACGGGGGACTCTGAAGCTTTCTTT	CASSSTGDSEAFF
TRBJ1-1	NA	NA	TRBV29-1	TGCAGCGTTGCGGGGACTGAAGCTTTCTTT	CSVAGTEAFF
TRBJ1-3	few	NA	TRBV7-6	TGTGCCAGCAGCTTAGCCCCACCGGGGGGGACGGCCGGAAACACCATATATTTT	CASSLAPPGGTAGNTIYF